This paragraph covers one T cell receptor beta chain sequence. This specimen comes from a study of metastatic and nonmetastatic thyroid tumors. Study at large: Comparative analysis of repertoires was undertaken across blood and tumor or nodule tissue obtained from malignant and benign thyroid patients.

In the authors' workflow: A distant-metastasis classifier for papillary thyroid cancer was built using CDR3 differences across clinicopathological groups. TCRdb ran MiXCR on the PCR reads. The V and J calls shown here were made by TCRdb, not taken from the authors' results. The table has tens of thousands of clones, under 40% seen once. No patient received treatment before thyroid surgery. The CDR3 contains 13 residues. Trimming took 0 bases from V and 6 from J, leaving 8 bases between them. In germline, CDR1 is MGHRA, CDR2 YSYEKL. The sample comprised tumor tissue. This clonotype was sampled from a female donor with papillary thyroid cancer or a benign thyroid nodule (not recorded which). Some clones in this sample may be carry-over from other donors' samples. The chain couples TRBV4-1 to TRBJ2-5, with D unresolved. CDR3 region: CASSQEHSQTQYF. CDR3 nucleotide sequence: TGCGCCAGCAGCCAAGAACACAGTCAGACCCAGTACTTC.